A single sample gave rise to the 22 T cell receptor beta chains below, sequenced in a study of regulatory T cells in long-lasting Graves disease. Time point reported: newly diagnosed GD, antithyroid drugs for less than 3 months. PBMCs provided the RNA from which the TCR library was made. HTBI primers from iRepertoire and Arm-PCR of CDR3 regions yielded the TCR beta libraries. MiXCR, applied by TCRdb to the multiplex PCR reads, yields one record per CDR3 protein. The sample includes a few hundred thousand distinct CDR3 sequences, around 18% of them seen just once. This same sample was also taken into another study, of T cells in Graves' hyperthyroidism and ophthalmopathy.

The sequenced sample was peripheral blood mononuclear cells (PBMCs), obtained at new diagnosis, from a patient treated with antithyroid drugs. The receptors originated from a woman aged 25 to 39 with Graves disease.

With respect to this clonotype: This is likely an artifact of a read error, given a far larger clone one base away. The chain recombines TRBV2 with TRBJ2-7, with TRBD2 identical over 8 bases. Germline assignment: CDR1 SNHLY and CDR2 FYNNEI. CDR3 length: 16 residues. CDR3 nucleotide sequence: TGTGCCGGCAGTTTGATGATTGGCGGGGGGACCTACGAGCAGTACTTC. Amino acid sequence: CAGSLMIGGGTYEQYF.

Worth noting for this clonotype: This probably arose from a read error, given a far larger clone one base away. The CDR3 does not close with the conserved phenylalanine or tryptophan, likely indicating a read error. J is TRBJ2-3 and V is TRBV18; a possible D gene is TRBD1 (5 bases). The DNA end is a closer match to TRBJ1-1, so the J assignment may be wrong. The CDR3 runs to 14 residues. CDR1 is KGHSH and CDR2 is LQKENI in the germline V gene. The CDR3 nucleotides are TGTGCCAGCTCACCTCGCGGACAAATACGTGAAGCTTTCCTT. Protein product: CASSPRGQIREAFL.

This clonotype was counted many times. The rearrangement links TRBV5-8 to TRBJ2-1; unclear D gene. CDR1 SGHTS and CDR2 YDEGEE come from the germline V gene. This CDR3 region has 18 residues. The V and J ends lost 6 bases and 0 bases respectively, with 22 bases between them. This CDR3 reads CASILRALPGSSYNEQFF. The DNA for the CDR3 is TGTGCCAGCATTCTTCGGGCTCTTCCTGGGTCCTCCTACAATGAGCAGTTCTTC.

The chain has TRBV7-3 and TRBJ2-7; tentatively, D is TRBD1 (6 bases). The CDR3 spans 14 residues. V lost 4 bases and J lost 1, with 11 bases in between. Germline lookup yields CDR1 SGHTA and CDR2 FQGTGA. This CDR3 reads CASSSQGNSYEQYF. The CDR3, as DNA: TGTGCCAGCAGCTCACAGGGTAATTCCTACGAGCAGTACTTC. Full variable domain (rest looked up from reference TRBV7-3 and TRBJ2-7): GAGVSQTPSNKVTEKGKYVELRCDPISGHTALYWYRQSLGQGPEFLIYFQGTGAADDSGLPNDRFFAVRPEGSVSTLKIQRTERGDSAVYLCASSSQGNSYEQYFGPGTRLTVT.

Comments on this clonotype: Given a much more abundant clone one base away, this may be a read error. DNA for the CDR3: TGTGCCAACAGTCCCGCAGGGGGCCAAGGCTACACCTTC. Translating it yields CANSPAGGQGYTF. V gene TRBV27 combines with J gene TRBJ1-2; 8 bases fit TRBD1. This CDR3 spans 13 amino acids. CDR1 is MNHEY and CDR2 is SMNVEV in the germline V gene (reference sequence).

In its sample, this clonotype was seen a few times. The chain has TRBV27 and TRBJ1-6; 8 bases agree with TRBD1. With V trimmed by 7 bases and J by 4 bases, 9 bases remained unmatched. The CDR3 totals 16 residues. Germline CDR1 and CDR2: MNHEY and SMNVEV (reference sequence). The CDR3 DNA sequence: TGTGCCAGCACCAACAGGGGGACCGCTTATAATTCACCCCTCCACTTT. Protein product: CASTNRGTAYNSPLHF.

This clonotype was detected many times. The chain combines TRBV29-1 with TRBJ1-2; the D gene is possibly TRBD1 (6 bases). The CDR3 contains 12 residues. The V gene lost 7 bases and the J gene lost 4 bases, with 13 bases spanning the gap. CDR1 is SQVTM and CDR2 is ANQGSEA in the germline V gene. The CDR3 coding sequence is TGCAGCGCAAGGACAGCGTCCTATGGCTACACCTTC. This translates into CSARTASYGYTF.

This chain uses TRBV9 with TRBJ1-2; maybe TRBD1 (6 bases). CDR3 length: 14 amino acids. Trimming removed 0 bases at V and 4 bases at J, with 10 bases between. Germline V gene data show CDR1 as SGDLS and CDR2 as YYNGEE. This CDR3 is CASSVGAGAYGYTF. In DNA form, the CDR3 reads TGTGCCAGCAGCGTAGGGGCAGGGGCCTATGGCTACACCTTC. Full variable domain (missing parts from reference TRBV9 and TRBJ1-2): DSGVTQTPKHLITATGQRVTLRCSPRSGDLSVYWYQQSLDQGLQFLIQYYNGEERAKGNILERFSAQQFPDLHSELNLSSLELGDSALYFCASSVGAGAYGYTFGSGTRLTVV.

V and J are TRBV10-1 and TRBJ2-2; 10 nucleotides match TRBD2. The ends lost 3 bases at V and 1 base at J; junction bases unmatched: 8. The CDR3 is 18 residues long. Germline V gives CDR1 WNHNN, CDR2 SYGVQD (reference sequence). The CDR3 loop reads CASSDQTRLAGNTGELFF. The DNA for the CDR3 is TGCGCCAGCAGTGACCAGACGCGACTAGCGGGGAACACCGGGGAGCTGTTTTTT.

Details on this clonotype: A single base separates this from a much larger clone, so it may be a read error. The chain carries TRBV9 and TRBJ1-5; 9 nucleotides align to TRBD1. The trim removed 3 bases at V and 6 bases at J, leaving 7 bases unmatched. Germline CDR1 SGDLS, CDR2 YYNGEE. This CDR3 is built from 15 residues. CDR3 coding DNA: TGTGCCAGCAGCGCCGGGACAGGGTTCGGTCAGCCCCAGCATTTT. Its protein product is CASSAGTGFGQPQHF.

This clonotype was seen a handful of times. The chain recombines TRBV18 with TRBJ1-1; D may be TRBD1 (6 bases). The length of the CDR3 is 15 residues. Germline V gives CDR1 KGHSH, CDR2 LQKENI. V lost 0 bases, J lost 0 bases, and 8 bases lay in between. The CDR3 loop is CASSPPKGVNTEAFF. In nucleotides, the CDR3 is TGTGCCAGCTCACCACCGAAGGGGGTGAACACTGAAGCTTTCTTT.

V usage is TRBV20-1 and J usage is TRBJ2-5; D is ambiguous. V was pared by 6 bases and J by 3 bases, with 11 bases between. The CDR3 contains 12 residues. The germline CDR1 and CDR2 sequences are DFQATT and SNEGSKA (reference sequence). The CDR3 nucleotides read TGCAGTGCCGTTGGACCTAAAGAGACCCAGTACTTC. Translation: CSAVGPKETQYF.

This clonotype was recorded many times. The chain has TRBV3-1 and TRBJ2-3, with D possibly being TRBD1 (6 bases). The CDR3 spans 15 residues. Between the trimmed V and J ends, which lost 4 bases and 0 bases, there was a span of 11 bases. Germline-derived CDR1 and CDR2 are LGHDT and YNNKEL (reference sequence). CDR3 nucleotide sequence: TGTGCCAGCAGCCGGACAGTTTCTAGCACAGATACGCAGTATTTT. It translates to CASSRTVSSTDTQYF.

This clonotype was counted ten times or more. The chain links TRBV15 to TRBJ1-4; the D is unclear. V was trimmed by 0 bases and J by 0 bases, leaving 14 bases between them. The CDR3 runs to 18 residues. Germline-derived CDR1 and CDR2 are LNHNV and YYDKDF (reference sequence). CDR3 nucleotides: TGTGCCACCAGCAGAGATTGGCGAAACCGAGCAACTAATGAAAAACTGTTTTTT. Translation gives CATSRDWRNRATNEKLFF. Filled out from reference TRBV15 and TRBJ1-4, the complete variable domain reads DAMVIQNPRYQVTQFGKPVTLSCSQTLNHNVMYWYQQKSSQAPKLLFHYYDKDFNNEADTPDNFQSRRPNTSFCFLDIRSPGLGDTAMYLCATSRDWRNRATNEKLFFGSGTQLSVL.

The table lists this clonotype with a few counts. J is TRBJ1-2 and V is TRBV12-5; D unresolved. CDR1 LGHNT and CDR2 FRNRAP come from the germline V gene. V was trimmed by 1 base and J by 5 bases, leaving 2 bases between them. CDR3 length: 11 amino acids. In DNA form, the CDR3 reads TGTGCTAGTGGTTTGGAATATGGCTACACCTTC. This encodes CASGLEYGYTF.

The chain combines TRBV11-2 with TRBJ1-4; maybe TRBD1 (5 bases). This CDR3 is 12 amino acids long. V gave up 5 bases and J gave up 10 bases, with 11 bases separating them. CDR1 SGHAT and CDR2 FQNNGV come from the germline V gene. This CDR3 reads CASSPGGGKLFF. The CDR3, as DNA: TGTGCCAGCAGCCCCGGGGGGGGAAAACTGTTTTTT.

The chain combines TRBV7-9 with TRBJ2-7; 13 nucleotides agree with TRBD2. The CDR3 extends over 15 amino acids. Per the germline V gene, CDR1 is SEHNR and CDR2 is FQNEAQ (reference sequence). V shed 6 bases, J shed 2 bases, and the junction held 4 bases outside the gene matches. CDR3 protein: CASSSGTSGTYEQYF. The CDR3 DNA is TGTGCCAGCAGTTCCGGGACTAGCGGGACCTACGAGCAGTACTTC.

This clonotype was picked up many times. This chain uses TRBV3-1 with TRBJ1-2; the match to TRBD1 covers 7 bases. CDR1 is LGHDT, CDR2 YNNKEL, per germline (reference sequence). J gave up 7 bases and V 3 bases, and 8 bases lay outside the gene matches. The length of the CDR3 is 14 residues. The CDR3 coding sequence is TGTGCCAGCAGCCATAACGGAGCAGGGGGTGGCTACACCTTC. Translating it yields CASSHNGAGGGYTF.

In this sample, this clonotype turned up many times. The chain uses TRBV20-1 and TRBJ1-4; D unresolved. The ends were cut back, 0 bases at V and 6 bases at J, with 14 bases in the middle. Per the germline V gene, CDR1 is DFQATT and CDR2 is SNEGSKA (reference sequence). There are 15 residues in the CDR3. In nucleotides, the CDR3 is TGCAGTGCTAGAGATAACGGGAGGCTCGATGAAAAACTGTTTTTT. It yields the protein CSARDNGRLDEKLFF.

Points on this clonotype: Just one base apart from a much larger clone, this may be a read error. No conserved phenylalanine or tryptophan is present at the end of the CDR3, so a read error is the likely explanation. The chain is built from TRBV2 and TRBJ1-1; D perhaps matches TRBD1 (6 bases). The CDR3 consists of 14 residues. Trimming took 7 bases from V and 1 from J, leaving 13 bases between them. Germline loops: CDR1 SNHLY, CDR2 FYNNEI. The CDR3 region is CASMFRGQNTEAFS. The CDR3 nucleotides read TGTGCCAGCATGTTCAGGGGTCAGAACACTGAAGCTTTCTCT.

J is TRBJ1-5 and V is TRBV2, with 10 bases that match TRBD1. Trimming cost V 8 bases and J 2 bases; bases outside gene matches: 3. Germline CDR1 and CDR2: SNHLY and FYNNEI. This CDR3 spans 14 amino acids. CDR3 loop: CASPGTGGNQPQHF. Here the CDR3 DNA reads TGTGCCAGCCCCGGGACAGGGGGCAATCAGCCCCAGCATTTT. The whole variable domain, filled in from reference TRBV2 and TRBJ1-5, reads EPEVTQTPSHQVTQMGQEVILRCVPISNHLYFYWYRQILGQKVEFLVSFYNNEISEKSEIFDDQFSVERPDGSNFTLKIRSTKLEDSAMYFCASPGTGGNQPQHFGDGTRLSIL.

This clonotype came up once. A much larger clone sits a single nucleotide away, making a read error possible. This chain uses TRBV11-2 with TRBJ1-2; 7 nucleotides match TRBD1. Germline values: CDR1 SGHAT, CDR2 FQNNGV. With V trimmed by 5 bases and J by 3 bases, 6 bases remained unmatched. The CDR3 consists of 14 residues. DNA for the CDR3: TGTGCCAGCAGCCACCGGGACAGCTACTATGGCTACACCTTC. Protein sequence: CASSHRDSYYGYTF.